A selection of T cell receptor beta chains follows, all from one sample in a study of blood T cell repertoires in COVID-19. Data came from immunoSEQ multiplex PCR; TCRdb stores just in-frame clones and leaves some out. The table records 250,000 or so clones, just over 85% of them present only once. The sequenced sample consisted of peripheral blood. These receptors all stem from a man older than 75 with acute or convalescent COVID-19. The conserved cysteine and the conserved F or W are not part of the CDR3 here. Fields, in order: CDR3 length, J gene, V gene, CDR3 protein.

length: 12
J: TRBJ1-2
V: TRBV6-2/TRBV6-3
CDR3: ASSQSGVDYGYT

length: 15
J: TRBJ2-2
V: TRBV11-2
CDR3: ASSLGTSGSHSGELF

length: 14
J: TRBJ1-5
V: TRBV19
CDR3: ASSIVPGYSNQPQH

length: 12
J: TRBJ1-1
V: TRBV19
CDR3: ASSISRLNTEAF

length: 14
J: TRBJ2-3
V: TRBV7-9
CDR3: ASSPLKGVSTDTQY

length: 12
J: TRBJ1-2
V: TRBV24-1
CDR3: ATSDSGRFYGYT

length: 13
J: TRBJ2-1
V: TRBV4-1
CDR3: ASSHLIQGINEQF

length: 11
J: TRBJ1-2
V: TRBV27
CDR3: ASATGGPYGYT

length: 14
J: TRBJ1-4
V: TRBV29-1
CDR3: SVEDPQSATNEKLF

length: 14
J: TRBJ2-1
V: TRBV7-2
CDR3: ASSPWGGSSYNEQF

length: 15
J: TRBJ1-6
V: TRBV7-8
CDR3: ASSLAMSGTGNSPLH

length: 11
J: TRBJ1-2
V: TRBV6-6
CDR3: PLRRGVLLGYT

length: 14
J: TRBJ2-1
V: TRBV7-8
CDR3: ASSPVGAFPYNEQF

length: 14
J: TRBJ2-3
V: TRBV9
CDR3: ASSVGPGALTDTQY

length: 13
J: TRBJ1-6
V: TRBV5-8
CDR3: ASSLYPSYNSPLH

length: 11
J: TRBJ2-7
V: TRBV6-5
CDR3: ASSYDSSYEQY

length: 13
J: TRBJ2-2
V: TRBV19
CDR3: ASIPSGLNTGELF

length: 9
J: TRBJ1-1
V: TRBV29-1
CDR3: SVVIAHEAF

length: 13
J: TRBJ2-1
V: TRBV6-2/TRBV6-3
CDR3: ASSYSAGGQNEQF

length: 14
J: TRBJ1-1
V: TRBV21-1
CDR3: ASSNWGQGCTTEAF

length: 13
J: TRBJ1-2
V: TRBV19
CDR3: ASSPWTGGNYGYT

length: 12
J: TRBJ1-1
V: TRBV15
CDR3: ATSRYGRNTEAF

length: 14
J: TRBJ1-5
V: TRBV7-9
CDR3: ASSLAGRGSNQPQH

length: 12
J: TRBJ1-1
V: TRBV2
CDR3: ASSRDRLNTEAF